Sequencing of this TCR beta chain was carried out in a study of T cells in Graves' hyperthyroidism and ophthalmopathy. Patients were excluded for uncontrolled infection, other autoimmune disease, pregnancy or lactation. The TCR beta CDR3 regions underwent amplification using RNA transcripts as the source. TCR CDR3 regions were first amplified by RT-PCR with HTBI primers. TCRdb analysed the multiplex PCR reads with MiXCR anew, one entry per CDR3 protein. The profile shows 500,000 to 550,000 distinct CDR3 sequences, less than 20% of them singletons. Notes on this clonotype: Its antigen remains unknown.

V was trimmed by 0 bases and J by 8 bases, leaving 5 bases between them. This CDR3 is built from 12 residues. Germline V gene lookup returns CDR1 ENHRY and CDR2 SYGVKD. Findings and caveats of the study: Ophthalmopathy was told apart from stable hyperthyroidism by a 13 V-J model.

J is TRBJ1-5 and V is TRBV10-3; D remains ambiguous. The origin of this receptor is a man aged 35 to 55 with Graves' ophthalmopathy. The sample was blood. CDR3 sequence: CAISESLKPQHF. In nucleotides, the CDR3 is TGTGCCATCAGTGAGTCGTTAAAGCCCCAGCATTTT.